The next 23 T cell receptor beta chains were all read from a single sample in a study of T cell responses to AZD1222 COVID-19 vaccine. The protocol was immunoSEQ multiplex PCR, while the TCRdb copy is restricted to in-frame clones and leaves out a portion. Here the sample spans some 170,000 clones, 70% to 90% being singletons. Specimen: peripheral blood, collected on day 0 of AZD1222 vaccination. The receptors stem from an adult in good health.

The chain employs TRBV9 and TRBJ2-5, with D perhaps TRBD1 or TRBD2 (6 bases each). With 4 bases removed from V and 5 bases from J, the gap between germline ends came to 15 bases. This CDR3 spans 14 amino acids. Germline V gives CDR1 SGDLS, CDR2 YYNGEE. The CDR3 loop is CASSPWGAGETQYF. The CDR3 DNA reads TGTGCCAGCAGCCCGTGGGGGGCGGGGGAGACCCAGTACTTC.

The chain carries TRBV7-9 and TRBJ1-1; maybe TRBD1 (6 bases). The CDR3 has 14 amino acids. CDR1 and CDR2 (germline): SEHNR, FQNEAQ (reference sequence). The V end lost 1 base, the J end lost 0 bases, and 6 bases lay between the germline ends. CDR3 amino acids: CASSLGTVNTEAFF. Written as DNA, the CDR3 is TGTGCCAGCAGCTTAGGGACAGTGAACACTGAAGCTTTCTTT.

The CDR3 DNA sequence: TGTGCCAGAAGCTGTAGCGGGACAGCCAAAAACATTCAGTACTTC. This sequence encodes CARSCSGTAKNIQYF. The chain carries TRBV7-5 and TRBJ2-4; no check of the table's D call, TRBD2, against the DNA was made. TRBV7-5 is deemed a pseudogene. This CDR3 has 15 residues.

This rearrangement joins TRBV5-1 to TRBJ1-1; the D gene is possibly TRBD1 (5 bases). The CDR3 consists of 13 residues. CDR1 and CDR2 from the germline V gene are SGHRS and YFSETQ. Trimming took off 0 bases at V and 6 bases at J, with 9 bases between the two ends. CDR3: CASSLGGSAEAFF. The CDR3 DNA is TGCGCCAGCAGCTTGGGGGGCTCGGCTGAAGCTTTCTTT.

CDR3 sequence reads: CASSSLLTDTQYF. CDR3 bases: TGTGCCAGTAGTAGTTTGTTAACAGATACGCAGTATTTT. This chain joins TRBV19 and TRBJ2-3; D call uncertain. The V and J ends lost 4 bases and 3 bases respectively, with 8 bases between them. This CDR3 spans 13 amino acids. CDR1 and CDR2 (germline): LNHDA, SQIVND (reference sequence).

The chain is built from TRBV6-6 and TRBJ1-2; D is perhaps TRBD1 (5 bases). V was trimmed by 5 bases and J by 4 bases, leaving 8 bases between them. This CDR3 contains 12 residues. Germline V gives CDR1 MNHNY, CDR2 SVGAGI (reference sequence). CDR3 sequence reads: CASSDRFYGYTF. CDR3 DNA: TGTGCCAGCAGTGACAGATTCTATGGCTACACCTTC.

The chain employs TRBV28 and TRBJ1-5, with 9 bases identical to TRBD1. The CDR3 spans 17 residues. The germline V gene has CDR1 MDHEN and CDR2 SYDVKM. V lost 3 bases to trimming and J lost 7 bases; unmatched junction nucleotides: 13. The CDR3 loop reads CASSFPLTGGLGQPQHF. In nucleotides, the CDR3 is TGTGCCAGCAGTTTTCCCCTGACAGGGGGGCTGGGGCAGCCCCAGCATTTT.

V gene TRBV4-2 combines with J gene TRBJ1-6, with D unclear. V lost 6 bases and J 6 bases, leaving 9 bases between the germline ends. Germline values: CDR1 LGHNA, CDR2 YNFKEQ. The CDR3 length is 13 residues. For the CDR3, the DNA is TGTGCCAGCAGGCGAGACTTTAATTCACCCCTCCACTTT. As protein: CASRRDFNSPLHF.

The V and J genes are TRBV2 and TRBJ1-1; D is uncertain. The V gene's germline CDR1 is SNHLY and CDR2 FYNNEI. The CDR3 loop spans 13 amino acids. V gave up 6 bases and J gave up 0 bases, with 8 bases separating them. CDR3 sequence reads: CASRDEMNTEAFF. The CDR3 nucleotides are TGTGCCAGCAGGGACGAGATGAACACTGAAGCTTTCTTT.

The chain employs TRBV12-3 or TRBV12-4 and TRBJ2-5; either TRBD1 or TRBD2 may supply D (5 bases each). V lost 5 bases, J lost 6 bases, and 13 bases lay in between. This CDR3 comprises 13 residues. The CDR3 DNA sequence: TGTGCCAGCAGTCTACCGGGACGTAAGACCCAGTACTTC. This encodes CASSLPGRKTQYF.

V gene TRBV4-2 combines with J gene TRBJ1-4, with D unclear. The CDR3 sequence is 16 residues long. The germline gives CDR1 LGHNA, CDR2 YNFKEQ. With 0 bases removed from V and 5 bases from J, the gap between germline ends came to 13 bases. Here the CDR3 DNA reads TGTGCCAGCAGCCAAGATCGAGGGCAGGCGAATGAAAAACTGTTTTTT. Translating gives CASSQDRGQANEKLFF.

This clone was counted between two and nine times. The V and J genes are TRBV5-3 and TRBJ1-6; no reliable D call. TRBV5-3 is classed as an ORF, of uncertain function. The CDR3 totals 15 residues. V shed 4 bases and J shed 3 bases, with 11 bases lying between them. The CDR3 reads CARSQTDYYNSPLHF. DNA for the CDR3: TGTGCCAGAAGCCAAACAGATTACTATAATTCACCCCTCCACTTT.

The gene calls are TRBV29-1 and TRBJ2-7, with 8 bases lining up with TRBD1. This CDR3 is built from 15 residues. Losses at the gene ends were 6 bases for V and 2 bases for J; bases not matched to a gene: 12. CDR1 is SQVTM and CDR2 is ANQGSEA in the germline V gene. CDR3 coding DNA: TGCAGCGTGGGACACTTGACAGGGGCCGCCTACGAGCAGTACTTC. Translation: CSVGHLTGAAYEQYF.

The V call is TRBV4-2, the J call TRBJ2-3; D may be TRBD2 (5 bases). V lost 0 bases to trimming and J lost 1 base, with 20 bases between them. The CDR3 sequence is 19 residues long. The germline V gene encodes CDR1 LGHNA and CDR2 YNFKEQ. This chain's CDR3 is CASSQDRALTFGGTDTQYF. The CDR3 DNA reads TGTGCCAGCAGCCAAGATAGGGCATTGACCTTCGGGGGCACAGATACGCAGTATTTT.

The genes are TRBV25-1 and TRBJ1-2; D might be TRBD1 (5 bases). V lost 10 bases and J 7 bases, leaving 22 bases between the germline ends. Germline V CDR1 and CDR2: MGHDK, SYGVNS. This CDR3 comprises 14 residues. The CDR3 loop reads CATSYGGGTGGYTF. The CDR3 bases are TGTGCCACCTCGTACGGGGGGGGGACTGGTGGCTACACCTTC.

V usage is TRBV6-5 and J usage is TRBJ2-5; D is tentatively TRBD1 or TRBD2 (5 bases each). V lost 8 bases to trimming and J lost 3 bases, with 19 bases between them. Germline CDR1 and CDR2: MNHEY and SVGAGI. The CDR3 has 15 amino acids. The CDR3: CASVALRGVEETQYF. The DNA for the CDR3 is TGTGCCAGCGTGGCCCTCAGAGGGGTAGAAGAGACCCAGTACTTC.

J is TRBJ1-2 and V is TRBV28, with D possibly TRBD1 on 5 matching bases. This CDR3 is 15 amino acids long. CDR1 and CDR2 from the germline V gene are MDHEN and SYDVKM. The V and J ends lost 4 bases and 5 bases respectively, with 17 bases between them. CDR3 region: CASSSPGDGGYGYTF. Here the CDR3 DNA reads TGTGCCAGCAGTTCCCCCGGGGACGGCGGGTATGGCTACACCTTC.

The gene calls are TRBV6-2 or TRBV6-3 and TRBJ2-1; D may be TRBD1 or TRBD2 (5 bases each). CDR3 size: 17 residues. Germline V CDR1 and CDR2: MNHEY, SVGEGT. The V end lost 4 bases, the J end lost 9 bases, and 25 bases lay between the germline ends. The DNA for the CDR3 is TGTGCCAGCAGTTCCTTGGCCCACTCGGCGAAGAGGGGTGAGCAGTTCTTC. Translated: CASSSLAHSAKRGEQFF.

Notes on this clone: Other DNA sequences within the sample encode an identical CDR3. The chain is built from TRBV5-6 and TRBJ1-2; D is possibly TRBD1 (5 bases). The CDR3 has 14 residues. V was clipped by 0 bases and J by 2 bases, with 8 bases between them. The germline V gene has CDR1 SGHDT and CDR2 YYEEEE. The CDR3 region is CASSLAGQNYGYTF. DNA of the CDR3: TGTGCCAGCAGCTTGGCGGGGCAGAACTATGGCTACACCTTC.

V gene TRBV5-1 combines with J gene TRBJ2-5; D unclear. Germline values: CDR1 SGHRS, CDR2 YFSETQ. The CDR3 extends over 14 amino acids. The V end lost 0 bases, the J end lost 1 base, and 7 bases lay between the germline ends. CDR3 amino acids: CASSLDTAQETQYF. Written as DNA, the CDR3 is TGCGCCAGCAGCTTGGATACGGCCCAAGAGACCCAGTACTTC.

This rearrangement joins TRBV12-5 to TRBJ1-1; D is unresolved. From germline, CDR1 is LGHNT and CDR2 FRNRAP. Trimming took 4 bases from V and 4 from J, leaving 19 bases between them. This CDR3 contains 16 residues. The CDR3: CASGSSTSRFGTEAFF. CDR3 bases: TGTGCTAGTGGTTCCAGCACTTCCAGGTTCGGCACTGAAGCTTTCTTT.

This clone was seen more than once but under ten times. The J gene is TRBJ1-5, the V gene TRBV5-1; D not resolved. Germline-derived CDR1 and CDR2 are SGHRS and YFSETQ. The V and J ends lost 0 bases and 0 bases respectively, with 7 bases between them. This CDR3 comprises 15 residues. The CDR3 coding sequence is TGCGCCAGCAGCTTGGATGGTACTAGCAATCAGCCCCAGCATTTT. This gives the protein CASSLDGTSNQPQHF.

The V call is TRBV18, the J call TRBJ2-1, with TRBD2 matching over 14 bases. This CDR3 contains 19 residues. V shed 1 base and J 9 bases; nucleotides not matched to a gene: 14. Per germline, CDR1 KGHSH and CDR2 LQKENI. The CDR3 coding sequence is TGTGCCAGCTCACCACTATCCTCAGGGACTAGCGGGAGTATGAGTGAGCAGTTCTTC. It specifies CASSPLSSGTSGSMSEQFF.